Listed below are T cell receptor beta chains from one sample, sequenced in a study of beta chain features in type 1 diabetes. Assay used: immunoSEQ multiplex PCR; TCRdb lists only in-frame clones, some missing. The table has 300,000 to 400,000 clones, approximately 10% seen once. Source material: naive CD4+ T cells from blood. The receptor source for this set is a woman in her thirties in good health. Each CDR3 is given with its conserved first and last residue. The D gene is left open where the match is weak. Clone size is stated in some rows and not others, as once, few, many or a class when expanded.

>-|few|TRBJ2-5|TRBV5-1
CASRRQVQETQYF
TGCGCCAGCAGACGACAGGTCCAAGAGACCCAGTACTTC
>-|few|TRBJ2-2|TRBV4-3
CASSQFTGTGGELFF
TGCGCCAGCAGCCAGTTCACAGGGACGGGCGGGGAGCTGTTTTTT
>TRBD1|-|TRBJ1-5|TRBV6-1
CATTSTGAFNQPQHF
TGTGCCACCACATCGACAGGGGCGTTCAATCAGCCCCAGCATTTT
>TRBD1|-|TRBJ2-6|TRBV7-8
CASSRRGTGVPGANVLTF
TGTGCCAGCAGCCGCCGCGGGACAGGGGTCCCTGGGGCCAACGTCCTGACTTTC
>TRBD2|few|TRBJ2-4|TRBV6-5
CASTPASGENIQYF
TGTGCCAGCACCCCGGCTAGCGGAGAAAACATTCAGTACTTC
>TRBD1|few|TRBJ2-1|TRBV7-2
CASSPWTGAFTFF
TGTGCCAGCAGCCCCTGGACAGGGGCATTTACTTTCTTC
>TRBD1|-|TRBJ2-2|TRBV6-5
CASRKTGGRTGELFF
TGTGCCAGCAGAAAGACAGGGGGTCGTACCGGGGAGCTGTTTTTT
>TRBD1|-|TRBJ2-2|TRBV5-1
CASFNGQGVSGELFF
TGCGCCAGCTTCAATGGACAGGGCGTTTCCGGGGAGCTGTTTTTT
>-|few|TRBJ1-5|TRBV15
CATSGFGGAEPQHF
TGTGCCACCAGCGGTTTTGGGGGGGCTGAGCCCCAGCATTTT
>TRBD2|-|TRBJ2-3|TRBV9
CASSVGLGDTDTQYF
TGTGCCAGCAGCGTGGGACTAGGGGACACAGATACGCAGTATTTT
>-|-|TRBJ2-2|TRBV7-9
CASSLSQGVGELFF
TGTGCCAGCAGCTTAAGTCAGGGCGTCGGGGAGCTGTTTTTT
>TRBD2|few|TRBJ2-2|TRBV4-3
CASSRRLAGDFGELFF
TGCGCCAGCAGCCGCCGACTAGCGGGAGATTTCGGGGAGCTGTTTTTT
>TRBD2|-|TRBJ2-1|TRBV30
CAFDAGAVNEQFF
TGTGCCTTTGATGCGGGAGCGGTCAATGAGCAGTTCTTC
>TRBD2|few|TRBJ2-7|TRBV25-1
CASSGGSGEQYF
TGTGCCAGCAGCGGGGGGTCGGGAGAGCAGTACTTC
>-|-|TRBJ2-3|TRBV30
CAWRSYGTQYF
TGTGCCTGGAGGAGCTACGGTACGCAGTATTTT
>TRBD1|few|TRBJ1-5|TRBV2
CAGGTGNQPQHF
TGTGCCGGCGGGACAGGCAATCAGCCCCAGCATTTT
>TRBD2|-|TRBJ2-2|TRBV11-2
CASRGEGNTGELFF
TGTGCCAGTAGAGGGGAGGGAAACACCGGGGAGCTGTTTTTT
>TRBD1|-|TRBJ1-5|TRBV6-1
CASIGTGTQPQHF
TGTGCCAGCATTGGGACAGGGACCCAGCCCCAGCATTTT
>-|-|TRBJ1-4|TRBV2
CASSGGRPGEKLFF
TGTGCCAGCAGTGGGGGCCGGCCTGGGGAAAAACTGTTTTTT
>TRBD1|few|TRBJ1-5|TRBV18
CASSPTGGVNQPQHF
TGTGCCAGCTCCCCTACAGGGGGGGTCAATCAGCCCCAGCATTTT
>TRBD2|few|TRBJ2-7|TRBV29-1
CSVKTSGASYEQYF
TGCAGCGTCAAGACTAGCGGGGCCTCCTACGAGCAGTACTTC
>-|-|TRBJ1-1|TRBV30
CAWSIQLNTEAFF
TGTGCCTGGAGTATACAGCTGAACACTGAAGCTTTCTTT
>-|few|TRBJ1-1|TRBV21-1
CASSPHPGTKAFF
TGTGCCAGCAGCCCCCACCCCGGGACAAAAGCTTTCTTT
>-|-|TRBJ1-2|TRBV30
CAWSQGPYGYTF
TGTGCCTGGAGTCAGGGCCCCTATGGCTACACCTTC
>-|few|TRBJ2-4|TRBV4-3
CASSQDPGAKNIQYF
TGCGCCAGCAGCCAAGATCCCGGGGCCAAAAACATTCAGTACTTC
>-|few|TRBJ1-1|TRBV7-9
CASSLTQNTEAFF
TGTGCCAGCAGCTTAACTCAGAACACTGAAGCTTTCTTT
>-|few|TRBJ2-1|TRBV29-1
CSAGSWGGGHYNEQFF
TGCAGCGCGGGTTCCTGGGGTGGGGGACACTACAATGAGCAGTTCTTC
>TRBD1|few|TRBJ1-2|TRBV19
CASSATGIYGYTF
TGTGCCAGTAGTGCGACAGGGATCTATGGCTACACCTTC
>TRBD1|-|TRBJ2-3|TRBV28
CASSFPGQGARDTQYF
TGTGCCAGCAGTTTCCCGGGACAGGGGGCAAGAGATACGCAGTATTTT
>TRBD2|few|TRBJ2-1|TRBV5-4
CASSLVVLAGGPSEQFF
TGTGCCAGCAGCTTGGTTGTCCTAGCGGGAGGGCCCAGTGAGCAGTTCTTC